This TCR beta chain was found in a study of blood T cell repertoires in COVID-19. Study-wide context: Whether acute or convalescent, the COVID-19 samples came from the United States, Italy and Spain. T cells, B-cell-depleted T cells, or PBMCs provided the cDNA or gDNA that served as material.

In the study's own analysis: Amplification of reference gene primers was used by the study to estimate nucleated cell counts. The data were produced by immunoSEQ multiplex PCR, yet TCRdb's version contains in-frame clones alone and is incomplete. The V and J calls and clone size are taken from that table; D and trimming were inferred from the DNA. The sample yields approximately 12,000 clones, approximately 80% seen once. The sequence derives from a human donor in a cohort sampled during active COVID-19. The sequenced sample was peripheral blood.

CDR3 residues: CATSRDRGQETQYF. The CDR3 bases are TGTGCCACCAGCAGAGATAGGGGGCAAGAGACCCAGTACTTC. The chain employs TRBV15 and TRBJ2-5; a weak D match, TRBD1 (6 bases). V dropped 0 bases and J dropped 2 bases, with 7 bases sitting between them. The CDR3 runs 14 residues. Germline V gene lookup returns CDR1 LNHNV and CDR2 YYDKDF (reference sequence).